This TCR beta chain was recovered during a study of T cell responses to AZD1222 COVID-19 vaccine. Study results and limitations: Possibly, clonal diversity was underestimated; donors were largely white British and included more females. Spike regions recognized by vaccine-associated CD4 TCRs spanned the protein, led by 160-218 and 743-854. Close to half of spike-specific TCRs reportedly recognize unmutated variant regions.

On this clone itself: Its antigen is not known.

Repertoires were generated with immunoSEQ multiplex PCR, while TCRdb's copy carries only in-frame clones and drops some. The repertoire has about 110,000 clones, about nine tenths of them found once; the top ten carry roughly 3%. Looked up from germline, CDR1 is SGHTA and CDR2 is FQGNSA. The CDR3 has 17 residues. Trimming took off 1 base at V and 3 bases at J, with 13 bases between the two ends. The TCR originated in an adult in good health. This specimen consisted of peripheral blood, obtained on day 0 of MenACWY control vaccination. The chain carries TRBV7-2 and TRBJ2-6; possible D gene TRBD1, 6 bases. The chain's CDR3 is CASSLDRAGGGANVLTF. CDR3 sequence (DNA): TGTGCCAGCAGCTTAGACAGGGCAGGCGGTGGGGCCAACGTCCTGACTTTC. Combining the CDR3 with reference TRBV7-2 and TRBJ2-6 gives the whole variable domain GAGVSQSPSNKVTEKGKDVELRCDPISGHTALYWYRQSLGQGLEFLIYFQGNSAPDKSGLPSDRFSAERTGGSVSTLTIQRTQQEDSAVYLCASSLDRAGGGANVLTFGAGSRLTVL.